These T cell receptor beta chains were read from a single sample in a study of blood T cell repertoires in COVID-19. TCRdb's copy holds only in-frame clones and misses some; the assay was immunoSEQ multiplex PCR. The repertoire holds some 300,000 clones, with roughly 90% as singletons. Specimen: PBMCs or T cells enriched from blood (not recorded which). These receptors originate from a woman in her thirties or forties who had recovered from COVID-19. CDR3s include the opening cysteine and the closing phenylalanine or tryptophan. Fields, in order: CDR3 length, D gene, V gene, J gene, clone size, CDR3 DNA, CDR3 protein. A D gene is named only where the DNA matches it firmly. Not all rows give a size; the values are once, few, many and, for expanded clones, a class.

cdr3_length: 13
d_call: -
v_call: TRBV19
j_call: TRBJ1-6
clone_size: -
cdr3_nt: TGTGCCAGCGCAGACAGCCTTAATTCACCCCTCCACTTT
cdr3_aa: CASADSLNSPLHF

cdr3_length: 15
d_call: TRBD2
v_call: TRBV27
j_call: TRBJ2-1
clone_size: -
cdr3_nt: TGTGCCAGCAGTTTTTCGGGGGGGCGGTTGAATGAGCAGTTCTTC
cdr3_aa: CASSFSGGRLNEQFF

cdr3_length: 13
d_call: -
v_call: TRBV20-1
j_call: TRBJ1-2
clone_size: -
cdr3_nt: TGCAGTGCTAGTGGCGGTACTAACTATGGCTACACCTTC
cdr3_aa: CSASGGTNYGYTF

cdr3_length: 14
d_call: -
v_call: TRBV7-2
j_call: TRBJ2-7
clone_size: -
cdr3_nt: TGTGCCAGCAGCCCTAGTTCAGGGCGGCTCGAGCAGTACTTC
cdr3_aa: CASSPSSGRLEQYF

cdr3_length: 13
d_call: -
v_call: TRBV24-1
j_call: TRBJ2-1
clone_size: -
cdr3_nt: TGTGCCACCAGTGATTTCGGGTACAATGAGCAGTTCTTC
cdr3_aa: CATSDFGYNEQFF

cdr3_length: 13
d_call: TRBD1
v_call: TRBV12-3/TRBV12-4
j_call: TRBJ1-2
clone_size: once
cdr3_nt: TGTGCCAGCCGGGACAGGACGAACTATGGCTACACCTTC
cdr3_aa: CASRDRTNYGYTF

cdr3_length: 14
d_call: TRBD1
v_call: TRBV11-2
j_call: TRBJ2-2
clone_size: few
cdr3_nt: TGTGCCAGCAGACCGATAACAGGGGCCGGGGAGCTGTTTTTT
cdr3_aa: CASRPITGAGELFF

cdr3_length: 13
d_call: TRBD1
v_call: TRBV19
j_call: TRBJ1-1
clone_size: -
cdr3_nt: TGTGCCACCGCGATGACAGGGGGGACTGAAGCTTTCTTT
cdr3_aa: CATAMTGGTEAFF

cdr3_length: 15
d_call: TRBD2
v_call: TRBV2
j_call: TRBJ2-1
clone_size: -
cdr3_nt: TGTGCCAGCACGACCTTAGCGGGAGGTTACAATGAGCAGTTCTTC
cdr3_aa: CASTTLAGGYNEQFF

cdr3_length: 13
d_call: TRBD1
v_call: TRBV6-5
j_call: TRBJ2-7
clone_size: -
cdr3_nt: TGTGCCAGCAGGGGACAGGGCGGGTCGGAGCAGTACTTC
cdr3_aa: CASRGQGGSEQYF

cdr3_length: 14
d_call: TRBD1
v_call: TRBV7-2
j_call: TRBJ1-2
clone_size: once
cdr3_nt: TGTGCCAGCAGCTTACTAGGACAGGGTGGGGGCTACACCTTC
cdr3_aa: CASSLLGQGGGYTF

cdr3_length: 15
d_call: -
v_call: TRBV15
j_call: TRBJ2-1
clone_size: -
cdr3_nt: TGTGCCACCAGTTTAGCGGTACAAACCTACAATGAGCAGTTCTTC
cdr3_aa: CATSLAVQTYNEQFF

cdr3_length: 13
d_call: -
v_call: TRBV7-3
j_call: TRBJ2-5
clone_size: -
cdr3_nt: TGTGCCAGCAGCTTAGGGCACCAAGAGACCCAGTACTTC
cdr3_aa: CASSLGHQETQYF

cdr3_length: 14
d_call: -
v_call: TRBV9
j_call: TRBJ2-5
clone_size: -
cdr3_nt: TGTGCCAGCAGCGTAACGCGGGACGGAGAGACCCAGTACTTC
cdr3_aa: CASSVTRDGETQYF

cdr3_length: 13
d_call: -
v_call: TRBV25-1
j_call: TRBJ2-7
clone_size: -
cdr3_nt: TGTGCCAGCAGTGAGGCGGGTCGATACGAGCAGTACTTC
cdr3_aa: CASSEAGRYEQYF

cdr3_length: 17
d_call: -
v_call: TRBV7-9
j_call: TRBJ1-4
clone_size: -
cdr3_nt: TGTGCCAGCAGCTTATCCTTAAGCAGGGATCTGGATGAAAAACTGTTTTTT
cdr3_aa: CASSLSLSRDLDEKLFF

cdr3_length: 14
d_call: TRBD1
v_call: TRBV29-1
j_call: TRBJ1-1
clone_size: -
cdr3_nt: TGCAGCGTTGCTCGGACAGGGGTGAACACTGAAGCTTTCTTT
cdr3_aa: CSVARTGVNTEAFF

cdr3_length: 14
d_call: -
v_call: TRBV18
j_call: TRBJ1-3
clone_size: once
cdr3_nt: TGTGCCAGCTCACCCCAGAACAGCGGAAACACCATATATTTT
cdr3_aa: CASSPQNSGNTIYF

cdr3_length: 14
d_call: TRBD1
v_call: TRBV10-2
j_call: TRBJ1-5
clone_size: -
cdr3_nt: TGCGCCACCCACGACAGGGGGGGTAATCAGCCCCAGCATTTT
cdr3_aa: CATHDRGGNQPQHF

cdr3_length: 15
d_call: -
v_call: TRBV2
j_call: TRBJ2-2
clone_size: -
cdr3_nt: TGTGCCAGCAGTGGTAGCGGTTCCAACACCGGGGAGCTGTTTTTT
cdr3_aa: CASSGSGSNTGELFF

cdr3_length: 16
d_call: TRBD1
v_call: TRBV28
j_call: TRBJ2-1
clone_size: -
cdr3_nt: TGTGCCAGCAGTTTACTAGGGACAGGGGGACGCAATGAGCAGTTCTTC
cdr3_aa: CASSLLGTGGRNEQFF

cdr3_length: 15
d_call: -
v_call: TRBV4-1
j_call: TRBJ2-1
clone_size: once
cdr3_nt: TGCGCCAGCAGCCAAGATCCCCACAGGTACAATGAGCAGTTCTTC
cdr3_aa: CASSQDPHRYNEQFF

cdr3_length: 17
d_call: TRBD2
v_call: TRBV9
j_call: TRBJ2-3
clone_size: once
cdr3_nt: TGTGCCAGCACCAATGGACTAGCGGGAGTCGATGCGGGTACGCAGTATTTT
cdr3_aa: CASTNGLAGVDAGTQYF

cdr3_length: 15
d_call: TRBD1
v_call: TRBV6-4
j_call: TRBJ1-5
clone_size: -
cdr3_nt: TGTGCCAGCAGTGACTCGAGGGCAGGGGGCCAGCCCCAGCATTTT
cdr3_aa: CASSDSRAGGQPQHF

cdr3_length: 11
d_call: TRBD2
v_call: TRBV7-2
j_call: TRBJ2-1
clone_size: once
cdr3_nt: TGTGCCAGCAGCCCGGGGGGGAGCAAGTTCTTC
cdr3_aa: CASSPGGSKFF

cdr3_length: 18
d_call: -
v_call: TRBV30
j_call: TRBJ1-5
clone_size: few
cdr3_nt: TGTGCCTGGAGTGCCGGCCTATACAGGGCCCTTAGCAATCAGCCCCAGCATTTT
cdr3_aa: CAWSAGLYRALSNQPQHF

cdr3_length: 14
d_call: -
v_call: TRBV7-3
j_call: TRBJ2-3
clone_size: once
cdr3_nt: TGTGCCAGCAGCTCATTATCTAGCGAAAGCACGCAGTATTTT
cdr3_aa: CASSSLSSESTQYF

cdr3_length: 14
d_call: -
v_call: TRBV6-5
j_call: TRBJ1-1
clone_size: -
cdr3_nt: TGTGCCAGCAGTTTACTATTAGGCGGCACTGAAGCTTTCTTT
cdr3_aa: CASSLLLGGTEAFF

cdr3_length: 16
d_call: TRBD1
v_call: TRBV6-5
j_call: TRBJ1-2
clone_size: -
cdr3_nt: TGTGCCAGCAGTTACGGGGTGACAGGGGGCTTTTATGGCTACACCTTC
cdr3_aa: CASSYGVTGGFYGYTF

cdr3_length: 13
d_call: -
v_call: TRBV11-2
j_call: TRBJ2-1
clone_size: -
cdr3_nt: TGTGCCAGCAGAATGCCAGGGAACAATGAGCAGTTCTTC
cdr3_aa: CASRMPGNNEQFF

cdr3_length: 11
d_call: -
v_call: TRBV20-1
j_call: TRBJ1-4
clone_size: once
cdr3_nt: TGCAGTGCTGGTAGGGGTGAAAAACTGTTTTTT
cdr3_aa: CSAGRGEKLFF

cdr3_length: 15
d_call: -
v_call: TRBV27
j_call: TRBJ2-1
clone_size: -
cdr3_nt: TGTGCCAGCAGTTTACCGGGGGTCTCCTACAATGAGCAGTTCTTC
cdr3_aa: CASSLPGVSYNEQFF

cdr3_length: 13
d_call: TRBD1
v_call: TRBV19
j_call: TRBJ1-2
clone_size: -
cdr3_nt: TGTGCCAGCCGGGACAGGGGAGGCAATGGCTACACCTTC
cdr3_aa: CASRDRGGNGYTF

cdr3_length: 15
d_call: -
v_call: TRBV9
j_call: TRBJ1-5
clone_size: once
cdr3_nt: TGTGCCAGCAGCCCAGAATCTCATAGCAATCAGCCCCAGCATTTT
cdr3_aa: CASSPESHSNQPQHF

cdr3_length: 17
d_call: TRBD1
v_call: TRBV4-2
j_call: TRBJ2-1
clone_size: -
cdr3_nt: TGTGCCAGCAGCCGCACTACAGCAAGGGGGCGAGAAAATGAGCAGTTCTTC
cdr3_aa: CASSRTTARGRENEQFF

cdr3_length: 13
d_call: TRBD1
v_call: TRBV7-8
j_call: TRBJ1-2
clone_size: -
cdr3_nt: TGTGCCAGCAGCCGACAGGGTTCATATGGCTACACCTTC
cdr3_aa: CASSRQGSYGYTF

cdr3_length: 16
d_call: TRBD1
v_call: TRBV9
j_call: TRBJ1-2
clone_size: -
cdr3_nt: TGTGCCAGCAGCGTTACTGGGGACAGGATTAACTATGGCTACACCTTC
cdr3_aa: CASSVTGDRINYGYTF

cdr3_length: 15
d_call: TRBD1
v_call: TRBV27
j_call: TRBJ2-7
clone_size: -
cdr3_nt: TGTGCCAGCAGTTTTAGTATGGGACAGGCCTACGAGCAGTACTTC
cdr3_aa: CASSFSMGQAYEQYF

cdr3_length: 14
d_call: TRBD1
v_call: TRBV2
j_call: TRBJ1-4
clone_size: -
cdr3_nt: TGTGCCAGCAGTGGCGGGACAGGTGATGAAAAACTGTTTTTT
cdr3_aa: CASSGGTGDEKLFF

cdr3_length: 16
d_call: -
v_call: TRBV5-1
j_call: TRBJ1-1
clone_size: -
cdr3_nt: TGCGCCAGCAGCTTGGAGGGTGGGGGCGAAGGCACTGAAGCTTTCTTT
cdr3_aa: CASSLEGGGEGTEAFF

cdr3_length: 18
d_call: TRBD2
v_call: TRBV2
j_call: TRBJ2-1
clone_size: -
cdr3_nt: TGTGCCAGCAGTGAAGCCCGGCCTCTAGCGGGAGGCGTAAATGAGCAGTTCTTC
cdr3_aa: CASSEARPLAGGVNEQFF

cdr3_length: 17
d_call: -
v_call: TRBV28
j_call: TRBJ2-6
clone_size: -
cdr3_nt: TGTGCCAGCAGTTTCGAGACAGCTAGTTCTGGGGCCAACGTCCTGACTTTC
cdr3_aa: CASSFETASSGANVLTF

cdr3_length: 15
d_call: -
v_call: TRBV11-2
j_call: TRBJ1-2
clone_size: -
cdr3_nt: TGTGCCAGCAGCTTCCGCAGCCAGGGGAACTATGGCTACACCTTC
cdr3_aa: CASSFRSQGNYGYTF

cdr3_length: 11
d_call: -
v_call: TRBV7-9
j_call: TRBJ2-5
clone_size: few
cdr3_nt: TGTGCCGGGCAGGGACAAGAGACCCAGTACTTC
cdr3_aa: CAGQGQETQYF

cdr3_length: 15
d_call: -
v_call: TRBV6-5
j_call: TRBJ2-2
clone_size: -
cdr3_nt: TGTGCCAGCAGCCCGTCCGGCCCGGGCACCGGGGAGCTGTTTTTT
cdr3_aa: CASSPSGPGTGELFF

cdr3_length: 13
d_call: -
v_call: TRBV27
j_call: TRBJ2-1
clone_size: -
cdr3_nt: TGTGCCAGCAGTTTATCGTCCCTCAATGAGCAGTTCTTC
cdr3_aa: CASSLSSLNEQFF

cdr3_length: 15
d_call: -
v_call: TRBV7-9
j_call: TRBJ1-1
clone_size: -
cdr3_nt: TGTGCCAGCAGCTTACTGGGGGACTCGGCCACTGAAGCTTTCTTT
cdr3_aa: CASSLLGDSATEAFF

cdr3_length: 12
d_call: TRBD1
v_call: TRBV18
j_call: TRBJ1-2
clone_size: -
cdr3_nt: TGTGCCAGCTCGCGCGACAGGGACGGCTACACCTTC
cdr3_aa: CASSRDRDGYTF

cdr3_length: 15
d_call: TRBD1
v_call: TRBV6-6
j_call: TRBJ1-6
clone_size: -
cdr3_nt: TGTGCCAGCAGTTACTCGGACAGGGGCGGTTCACCCCTCCACTTT
cdr3_aa: CASSYSDRGGSPLHF

cdr3_length: 12
d_call: -
v_call: TRBV5-1
j_call: TRBJ2-7
clone_size: once
cdr3_nt: TGCGCCAGCAGCTCCGAACTCTACGAGCAGTACTTC
cdr3_aa: CASSSELYEQYF

cdr3_length: 15
d_call: TRBD1
v_call: TRBV19
j_call: TRBJ2-7
clone_size: once
cdr3_nt: TGTGCCAGTAGGGCCCCCGGGACAGGGGGCTACGAGCAGTACTTC
cdr3_aa: CASRAPGTGGYEQYF

cdr3_length: 14
d_call: -
v_call: TRBV4-1
j_call: TRBJ2-3
clone_size: -
cdr3_nt: TGCGCCAGCAGCCAAGATGTGATAGCAGATACGCAGTATTTT
cdr3_aa: CASSQDVIADTQYF

cdr3_length: 17
d_call: TRBD1
v_call: TRBV13
j_call: TRBJ1-5
clone_size: -
cdr3_nt: TGTGCCAGCAGCTTAGGCAGAGGGACAGGAGAGAATCAGCCCCAGCATTTT
cdr3_aa: CASSLGRGTGENQPQHF

cdr3_length: 15
d_call: TRBD2
v_call: TRBV24-1
j_call: TRBJ2-1
clone_size: -
cdr3_nt: TGTGCCACCAGTGATGGTAGCGGGGGCTACAATGAGCAGTTCTTC
cdr3_aa: CATSDGSGGYNEQFF

cdr3_length: 11
d_call: -
v_call: TRBV20-1
j_call: TRBJ2-3
clone_size: -
cdr3_nt: TGCAGTGCCAAGACTGCAGATACGCAGTATTTT
cdr3_aa: CSAKTADTQYF

cdr3_length: 17
d_call: TRBD1
v_call: TRBV9
j_call: TRBJ2-2
clone_size: -
cdr3_nt: TGTGCCAGCAGCGAAAACGACAGGGGGGCGAACACCGGGGAGCTGTTTTTT
cdr3_aa: CASSENDRGANTGELFF

cdr3_length: 14
d_call: -
v_call: TRBV5-1
j_call: TRBJ2-4
clone_size: once
cdr3_nt: TGCGCCAGCAGCTTGGCCCACGGCAAAAACATTCAGTACTTC
cdr3_aa: CASSLAHGKNIQYF

cdr3_length: 14
d_call: -
v_call: TRBV7-3
j_call: TRBJ2-1
clone_size: -
cdr3_nt: TGTGCCAGCAGCCGGTCGGGCTCCTACAATGAGCAGTTCTTC
cdr3_aa: CASSRSGSYNEQFF

cdr3_length: 14
d_call: TRBD1
v_call: TRBV11-1
j_call: TRBJ1-5
clone_size: few
cdr3_nt: TGTGCCAGCAGCCCGACAGGGAACAATCAGCCCCAGCATTTT
cdr3_aa: CASSPTGNNQPQHF